A single sample gave rise to the 25 T cell receptor beta chains below, sequenced in a study of blood T cell repertoires in COVID-19. Profiled with immunoSEQ multiplex PCR; TCRdb holds only in-frame clones, not every one. Among more than 45,000 clones listed, around 90% were seen once. The sequencing input was peripheral blood. Receptor source: a human donor in a cohort sampled during active COVID-19.

This chain uses TRBV28 with TRBJ1-5, with 12 bases matching TRBD1. CDR1 is MDHEN, CDR2 SYDVKM, per germline. The trim removed 2 bases at V and 7 bases at J, leaving 9 bases unmatched. The CDR3 length is 17 residues. The CDR3 protein is CASSLPGQGAITQPQHF. CDR3 DNA: TGTGCCAGCAGTTTACCGGGACAGGGGGCTATCACGCAGCCCCAGCATTTT.

The V and J genes are TRBV6-5 and TRBJ2-7; tentative D call: TRBD2 (6 bases). V was clipped by 6 bases and J by 2 bases, with 11 bases between them. Germline CDR1 and CDR2: MNHEY and SVGAGI. The CDR3 consists of 13 residues. This chain's CDR3 is CASSHWGAYEQYF. The CDR3 DNA is TGTGCCAGCAGCCACTGGGGGGCCTACGAGCAGTACTTC.

The rearrangement links TRBV28 to TRBJ2-2; D may be TRBD1 (6 bases). The ends were cut back, 1 base at V and 3 bases at J, with 9 bases in the middle. Germline values: CDR1 MDHEN, CDR2 SYDVKM. The CDR3 runs 15 residues. The CDR3 is CASSLSDRYTGELFF. The CDR3 coding sequence is TGTGCCAGCAGTTTATCGGACAGATACACCGGGGAGCTGTTTTTT.

The chain joins TRBV5-1 to TRBJ2-7; D is ambiguous. Trimming cost V 0 bases and J 0 bases, with 7 bases left between them. Germline V gene sequence: CDR1 SGHRS, CDR2 YFSETQ. This CDR3 region has 14 residues. The CDR3 sequence is CASSLVSSSYEQYF. Written as DNA, the CDR3 is TGCGCCAGCAGCTTGGTGTCCAGCTCCTACGAGCAGTACTTC.

The V and J genes are TRBV19 and TRBJ2-1, with D tentatively TRBD1 (5 bases). Germline assignment: CDR1 LNHDA and CDR2 SQIVND (reference sequence). CDR3 length equals 16 residues. Trimming left V 3 bases short and J 4 bases short, with 16 bases between. The CDR3 coding sequence is TGTGCCAGTAGTATTCGGCAGGGTGTACGGTACAATGAGCAGTTCTTC. Translated, it gives CASSIRQGVRYNEQFF.

The CDR3 loop is CASSPPGYEQFF. CDR3 nucleotide sequence: TGTGCCAGTAGTCCCCCCGGGTATGAGCAGTTCTTC. This chain uses TRBV19 with TRBJ2-1; D is unclear. V lost 5 bases and J 8 bases, leaving 10 bases between the germline ends. The CDR3 loop spans 12 amino acids. Germline loops: CDR1 LNHDA, CDR2 SQIVND (reference sequence).

This chain uses TRBV6-5 with TRBJ1-2, with 7 bases aligning to TRBD1. This CDR3 comprises 13 residues. Germline-derived CDR1 and CDR2 are MNHEY and SVGAGI. V lost 2 bases and J lost 5; bases outside the gene matches: 2. CDR3 sequence reads: CASSYRGLYGYTF. The CDR3 region has the DNA TGTGCCAGCAGTTACAGGGGGCTTTATGGCTACACCTTC.

This clone was picked up a small number of times. The V and J genes are TRBV5-1 and TRBJ2-5; no clear D gene. The CDR3 spans 14 residues. From germline, CDR1 is SGHRS and CDR2 YFSETQ. The germline V and J ends were trimmed by 0 bases and 6 bases, with 12 bases remaining between them. CDR3 in amino acids: CASSLGTTMQTQYF. The CDR3 DNA sequence: TGCGCCAGCAGCTTGGGAACTACCATGCAGACCCAGTACTTC.

This chain joins TRBV7-3 and TRBJ2-2; D is possibly TRBD1 (6 bases). V was cut by 1 base and J by 4 bases, with 13 bases left in between. The CDR3 contains 16 residues. Germline V gene lookup returns CDR1 SGHTA and CDR2 FQGTGA. Here the CDR3 reads CASSLRSGELTGELFF. The CDR3 DNA reads as TGTGCCAGCAGCTTAAGGTCAGGGGAACTCACCGGGGAGCTGTTTTTT.

The chain has TRBV11-2 and TRBJ2-1; 8 bases match TRBD2. V lost 1 base to trimming and J lost 5 bases; unmatched junction nucleotides: 7. Per the germline V gene, CDR1 is SGHAT and CDR2 is FQNNGV. The CDR3 has 16 residues. This CDR3 reads CASSLAPSGSDNEQFF. In DNA, the CDR3 is TGTGCCAGCAGCTTAGCACCCAGCGGGAGTGACAATGAGCAGTTCTTC.

The V call is TRBV5-1, the J call TRBJ1-2; tentative D call: TRBD1 (5 bases). Between the trimmed V and J ends, which lost 4 bases and 4 bases, there was a span of 14 bases. The CDR3 consists of 14 residues. Germline V gene data show CDR1 as SGHRS and CDR2 as YFSETQ. In DNA, the CDR3 is TGCGCCAGCAGCCCGTCTCAGGACACCTATGGCTACACCTTC. Its protein is CASSPSQDTYGYTF.

The rearrangement uses TRBV29-1 and TRBJ2-1; 7 positions agree with TRBD2. This CDR3 has 13 residues. The J segment lost 4 bases and the V segment lost 3 bases, leaving 3 bases of the junction unmatched. CDR1 is SQVTM, CDR2 ANQGSEA, per germline. CDR3 DNA sequence: TGCAGCGTTGAGGTCGGGGGGTACAATGAGCAGTTCTTC. Residues: CSVEVGGYNEQFF.

V is TRBV6-6 and J is TRBJ1-6; D not certain. This CDR3 comprises 15 residues. Germline V CDR1 and CDR2: MNHNY, SVGAGI (reference sequence). V was shortened by 2 bases and J by 5 bases, with 10 bases between the two germline ends. The CDR3 is CASSYVRADNSPLHF. The DNA of the CDR3 is TGTGCCAGCAGTTACGTGAGGGCAGATAATTCACCCCTCCACTTT.

The V call is TRBV28, the J call TRBJ2-3; the D is unclear. Trimming left V 8 bases short and J 0 bases short, with 15 bases between. The length of the CDR3 is 15 residues. CDR1 and CDR2 (germline): MDHEN, SYDVKM. In DNA, the CDR3 is TGTGCCAGCTGGCGGCCGTCCTTTAGCACAGATACGCAGTATTTT. Its protein is CASWRPSFSTDTQYF. Combining the CDR3 with reference TRBV28 and TRBJ2-3 gives the whole variable domain DVKVTQSSRYLVKRTGEKVFLECVQDMDHENMFWYRQDPGLGLRLIYFSYDVKMKEKGDIPEGYSVSREKKERFSLILESASTNQTSMYLCASWRPSFSTDTQYFGPGTRLTVL.

DNA of the CDR3: TGTGCCATCACAGGGTTCGGCGACACCATATATTTT. The encoded protein is CAITGFGDTIYF. The J gene is TRBJ1-3, the V gene TRBV10-3, with D tentatively TRBD1 (5 bases). Germline loops: CDR1 ENHRY, CDR2 SYGVKD. Trimming left V 7 bases short and J 8 bases short, with 12 bases between. The CDR3 has 12 amino acids.

The chain has TRBV7-9 and TRBJ2-1, with D possibly matching TRBD2 (5 bases). V was clipped by 5 bases and J by 7 bases, with 12 bases between them. The CDR3 has 13 residues. CDR1 and CDR2 from the germline V gene are SEHNR and FQNEAQ (reference sequence). The CDR3 reads CASSRGSSNEQFF. In DNA, the CDR3 is TGTGCCAGCAGCCGAGGGTCAAGTAATGAGCAGTTCTTC.

The chain recombines TRBV7-3 with TRBJ2-3, with TRBD2 matching 11 bases. V was clipped by 5 bases and J by 5 bases; unmatched bases: 9. The CDR3 covers 16 residues. Germline loops: CDR1 SGHTA, CDR2 FQGTGA. The CDR3 region is CASSPNTGLAGDTQYF. In DNA form, the CDR3 reads TGTGCCAGCAGCCCCAACACCGGACTAGCGGGAGATACGCAGTATTTT. The variable domain in full, with the rest retrieved from reference TRBV7-3 and TRBJ2-3, is GAGVSQTPSNKVTEKGKYVELRCDPISGHTALYWYRQSLGQGPEFLIYFQGTGAADDSGLPNDRFFAVRPEGSVSTLKIQRTERGDSAVYLCASSPNTGLAGDTQYFGPGTRLTVL.

The V call is TRBV6-6, the J call TRBJ2-7; 8 positions agree with TRBD1. The CDR3 spans 15 residues. Looked up from germline, CDR1 is MNHNY and CDR2 is SVGAGI (reference sequence). The junction had 9 bases not matched to a gene; V was cut back by 6 bases and J by 2 bases. CDR3 amino acids: CASRKGQDSAYEQYF. DNA of the CDR3: TGTGCCAGCAGGAAGGGACAGGATTCCGCCTACGAGCAGTACTTC.

This clone was recorded once. This rearrangement joins TRBV21-1 to TRBJ2-5; the table calls TRBD1, which could not be checked here. TRBV21-1 constitutes a pseudogene. The CDR3 sequence is 15 residues long. The chain's CDR3 is CASSNPERGAETQYF. CDR3 DNA: TGTGCCAGCAGCAACCCGGAAAGGGGCGCGGAGACCCAGTACTTC.

The chain is built from TRBV4-2 and TRBJ2-3, with 8 nucleotides matching TRBD2. CDR3 size: 20 residues. Germline V gene lookup returns CDR1 LGHNA and CDR2 YNFKEQ. V lost 0 bases and J lost 2; bases outside the gene matches: 16. The CDR3 region is CASSQEGPLAGTIFTDTQYF. In DNA form, the CDR3 reads TGTGCCAGCAGCCAAGAAGGCCCCTTAGCGGGGACCATATTCACAGATACGCAGTATTTT.

The chain carries TRBV5-6 and TRBJ1-2, with 9 bases identical to TRBD1. CDR1 SGHDT and CDR2 YYEEEE come from the germline V gene. CDR3 size: 14 residues. The V and J ends lost 4 bases and 4 bases, in that order; junction bases with no gene match: 5. This CDR3 is CASSRGTGIYGYTF. The CDR3 DNA is TGTGCCAGCAGCCGCGGGACAGGGATCTATGGCTACACCTTC.

The chain links TRBV6-2 or TRBV6-3 to TRBJ2-7; 7 bases are a match to TRBD2. The V segment lost 2 bases and the J segment 2 bases; nucleotides outside the gene matches: 6. The CDR3 runs to 15 residues. CDR1 and CDR2 (germline): MNHEY, SVGEGT. The CDR3 DNA sequence: TGTGCCAGCAGTTACAGGCGCGGGAGCCCCTACGAGCAGTACTTC. This encodes CASSYRRGSPYEQYF.

The J gene is TRBJ2-7, the V gene TRBV2; TRBD2 agrees at 10 bases. The V gene's germline CDR1 is SNHLY and CDR2 FYNNEI. The CDR3 has 15 residues. Unmatched junction bases numbered 6, after V lost 5 bases and J lost 2 bases. CDR3 amino acids: CASSWSGRDPYEQYF. The CDR3 nucleotides read TGTGCCAGCAGTTGGAGCGGGAGGGATCCCTACGAGCAGTACTTC.

The rearrangement joins TRBV3-1 (or the pseudogene TRBV3-2) to TRBJ2-1, with a weak D call TRBD2 (6 bases). The CDR3 runs to 15 residues. The germline V gene has CDR1 LGHDT and CDR2 YNNKEL (reference sequence). Trimming removed 2 bases from V and 2 bases from J, with 10 bases in between. CDR3 nucleotide sequence: TGTGCCAGCAGCCAAATTCGGGAGACCTACAATGAGCAGTTCTTC. Amino acids: CASSQIRETYNEQFF.

The V call is TRBV5-4, the J call TRBJ1-1; possibly TRBD1 for D (5 bases). Germline loops: CDR1 SGHNT, CDR2 YYREEE (reference sequence). The CDR3 is 14 amino acids. V was pared by 4 bases and J by 8 bases, with 18 bases between. The CDR3 spells CASSIPGGVEEAFF. The CDR3 DNA reads TGTGCCAGCAGCATCCCCGGGGGGGTTGAGGAAGCTTTCTTT.